This T cell receptor (beta chain) is drawn from a study of blood T cell repertoires in COVID-19. About the research overall: Whether acute or convalescent, the COVID-19 samples came from the United States, Italy and Spain. The analysed material was cDNA or gDNA that came from T cells, B-cell-depleted T cells, or PBMCs.

The Seattle patients, enrolled during active infection, were followed longitudinally. The CDR3 extends over 16 amino acids. The germline gives CDR1 LGHNA, CDR2 YNFKEQ. J was trimmed by 2 bases and V by 0 bases; bases with no gene match: 6. In the authors' workflow: Estimates of nucleated cell counts were drawn from the amplification of reference gene primers. The table came from immunoSEQ multiplex PCR; TCRdb's copy has only in-frame clones and leaves some out. D and trimming were read from the DNA, whereas the V and J calls and clone size are those reported in that table. The sample lists roughly 410,000 clones, about 90% occurring once.

Sequencing was carried out using peripheral blood. This TCR was recovered from a woman aged 60-75 years with COVID-19, enrolled during active disease. V gene TRBV4-2 combines with J gene TRBJ1-1, with TRBD1 matching 7 bases. The CDR3 reads CASSQDTGQLNTEAFF. In DNA, the CDR3 is TGTGCCAGCAGCCAAGATACGGGACAGCTTAACACTGAAGCTTTCTTT.